This T cell receptor beta chain was sequenced for a study of blood T cell repertoires in COVID-19. Study-level background: Italy, Spain and the United States were the sources of the convalescent and acute COVID-19 samples. Sources were T cells, B-cell-depleted T cells, or PBMCs; the material itself was cDNA or gDNA.

Germline V CDR1 and CDR2: SGHDT, YYEEEE. The CDR3 loop spans 14 amino acids. V shed 2 bases and J shed 0 bases, with 7 bases lying between them. In the authors' workflow: Reference gene primer amplification gave nucleated cell count estimates. Libraries were prepared by immunoSEQ multiplex PCR; TCRdb keeps only in-frame clonotypes and omits some of them. V and J calls and clone size are those listed in that table; D and trimming were worked out from the DNA. The data show around 88,000 clones, with 60% to 85% seen just once and approximately 8.7% held by the top ten. Sequencing was performed on peripheral blood. The receptor's source is a man aged 50-60 years who had recovered from COVID-19. The rearrangement joins TRBV5-6 to TRBJ2-3; D unclear. CDR3 sequence: CASSFGQSTDTQYF. DNA for the CDR3: TGTGCCAGCAGCTTTGGGCAGAGCACAGATACGCAGTATTTT.